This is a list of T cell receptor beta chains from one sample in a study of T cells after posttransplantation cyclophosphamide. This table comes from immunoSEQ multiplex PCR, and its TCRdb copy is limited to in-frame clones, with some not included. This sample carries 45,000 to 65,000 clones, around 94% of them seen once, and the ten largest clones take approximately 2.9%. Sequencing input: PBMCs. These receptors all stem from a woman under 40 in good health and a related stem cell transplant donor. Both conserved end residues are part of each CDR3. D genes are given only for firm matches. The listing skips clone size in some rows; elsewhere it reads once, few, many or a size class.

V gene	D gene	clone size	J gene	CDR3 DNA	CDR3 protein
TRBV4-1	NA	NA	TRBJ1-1	TGCGCCAGCAGCCAGAATGGGGGACTGTCCGAAGCTTTCTTT	CASSQNGGLSEAFF
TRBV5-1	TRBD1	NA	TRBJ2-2	TGCGCCAGCAGCTTGACAGGGGGAAACACCGGGGAGCTGTTTTTT	CASSLTGGNTGELFF
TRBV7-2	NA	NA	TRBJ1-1	TGTGCCAGCAGCTTTGGGGCGCGAAGCACTGAAGCTTTCTTT	CASSFGARSTEAFF
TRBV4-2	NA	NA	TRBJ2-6	TGTGCCAGCAGCCAAGCGGGTTCTGGGGCCAACGTCCTGACTTTC	CASSQAGSGANVLTF
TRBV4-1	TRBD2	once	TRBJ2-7	TGCGCCAGCAGCCAAGATTTCCTCGGGGGGTACGAGCAGTACTTC	CASSQDFLGGYEQYF
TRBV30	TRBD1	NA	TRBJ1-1	TGTGCCTGGAGATTTTCAAGACAGGGTGAAGCTTTCTTT	CAWRFSRQGEAFF
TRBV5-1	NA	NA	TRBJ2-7	TGCGCCAGCAGCTTGGTTGGGGGGGGGCAGTACGAGCAGTACTTC	CASSLVGGGQYEQYF
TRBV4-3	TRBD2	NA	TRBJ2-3	TGCGCCAGCAGCCAAGATCTAGCGGGGGGGCCAGATACGCAGTATTTT	CASSQDLAGGPDTQYF
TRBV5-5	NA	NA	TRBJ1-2	TGTGCCAGCAGCTTGGGACACAGGGACTATGGCTACACCTTC	CASSLGHRDYGYTF
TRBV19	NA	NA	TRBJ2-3	TGTGCCAGTACCCCGAGTCCTTTCACAGATACGCAGTATTTT	CASTPSPFTDTQYF
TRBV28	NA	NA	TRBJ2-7	TGTGCCAGCAGTCCGGCGGGCCTTTACGAGCAGTACTTC	CASSPAGLYEQYF
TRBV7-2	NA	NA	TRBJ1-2	TGTGCCAGCAGTGTGGACAAGAACTATGGCTACACCTTC	CASSVDKNYGYTF
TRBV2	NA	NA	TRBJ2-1	TGTGCCAGCAGTGAAGGGGGAGAGGGTGAGCAGTTCTTC	CASSEGGEGEQFF
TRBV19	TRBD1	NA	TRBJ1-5	TGTGCCAGTAGCGACGCGAGGGGGCGTGGGCAGCCCCAGCATTTT	CASSDARGRGQPQHF
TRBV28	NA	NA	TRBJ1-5	TGTGCCAGCAGCGCCCTGGAAAGGGGGTCTCAGCCCCAGCATTTT	CASSALERGSQPQHF
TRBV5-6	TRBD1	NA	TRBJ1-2	TGTGCCAGCAGCTTCGGAGGGGGCGAGGGCTATGGCTACACCTTC	CASSFGGGEGYGYTF
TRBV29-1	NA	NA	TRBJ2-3	TGCAGCGTTGTGGGGCCCGGTGGCACAGATACGCAGTATTTT	CSVVGPGGTDTQYF
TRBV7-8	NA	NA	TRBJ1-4	TGTGCCAGCAGCTTATACGCCCAGGGAAGGGCAGGGTGGAATGAAAAACTGTTTTTT	CASSLYAQGRAGWNEKLFF
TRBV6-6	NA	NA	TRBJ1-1	TGTGCCAGCAGTTACGGGCGGAACACTGAAGCTTTCTTT	CASSYGRNTEAFF
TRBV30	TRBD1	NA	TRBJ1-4	TGTGCCTGCAGAAGGGGGACAGGGGTTGAAAAACTGTTTTTT	CACRRGTGVEKLFF
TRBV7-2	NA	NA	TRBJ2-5	TGTGCCAGCAGCTTTAACTATGGTGAGACCCAGTACTTC	CASSFNYGETQYF
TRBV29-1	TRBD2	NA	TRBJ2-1	TGCAGCGTCACCCCCACTAGCGGGGGGTACAATGAGCAGTTCTTC	CSVTPTSGGYNEQFF
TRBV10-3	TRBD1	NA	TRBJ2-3	TGTGCCATCAGTCTACAGGGGAGCACAGTCGATACGCAGTATTTT	CAISLQGSTVDTQYF
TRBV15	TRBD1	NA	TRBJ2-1	TGTGCCACCAGCAGACGGGGACAGGGCTACAATGAGCAGTTCTTC	CATSRRGQGYNEQFF
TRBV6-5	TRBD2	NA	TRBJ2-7	TGTGCCAGCCAGCGGGGGGTTAACTCCTACGAGCAGTACTTC	CASQRGVNSYEQYF
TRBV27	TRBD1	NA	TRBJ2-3	TGTGCCAGCAGTTTGGGACAGAGTAGCACAGATACGCAGTATTTT	CASSLGQSSTDTQYF
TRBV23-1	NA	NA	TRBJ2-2	TGCGCCAGCAGTCATCTGGACTCCTACACCGGGGAGCTGTTTTTT	CASSHLDSYTGELFF
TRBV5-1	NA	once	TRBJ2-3	TGCGCCAGCAGCTTGGGGGGAGGCGGGCCCCACACAGATACGCAGTATTTT	CASSLGGGGPHTDTQYF
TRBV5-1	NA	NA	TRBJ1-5	TGCGCCAGCAGCCCGGAGGCGGGACATCAGCCCCAGCATTTT	CASSPEAGHQPQHF
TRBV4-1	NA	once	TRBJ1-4	TGCGCCAGCAGCCAAGTACCCACAGGGCTTGCCGATAATGAAAAACTGTTTTTT	CASSQVPTGLADNEKLFF
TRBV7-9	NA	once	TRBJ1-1	TGTGCCAGCAGCTTGCCCGCCAGGAACACTGAAGCTTTCTTT	CASSLPARNTEAFF
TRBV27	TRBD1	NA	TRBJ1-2	TGTGCCAGCAGCCCAGGGGGGAACTATGGCTACACCTTC	CASSPGGNYGYTF
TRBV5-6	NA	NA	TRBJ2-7	TGTGCCAGCAGCCCGGGGGTAAGCGAGCAGTACTTC	CASSPGVSEQYF
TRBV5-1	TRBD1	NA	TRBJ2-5	TGCGCCAGCAGCTTTGGTCAGGGGGCTAGGGAGACCCAGTACTTC	CASSFGQGARETQYF
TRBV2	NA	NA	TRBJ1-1	TGTGCCAGCAGTGATCACAGGGTGGTGAACACTGAAGCTTTCTTT	CASSDHRVVNTEAFF
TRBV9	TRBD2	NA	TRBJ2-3	TGTGCCAGCAGCGTAGCCGCGACTAGCGGTAGCACAGATACGCAGTATTTT	CASSVAATSGSTDTQYF
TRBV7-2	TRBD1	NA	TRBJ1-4	TGTGCCAGCAGCCAAGGAACAGGGGAAGCCCTTGAAGGGAAACTGTTTTTT	CASSQGTGEALEGKLFF
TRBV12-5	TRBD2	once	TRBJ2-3	TGTGCTAGTGGTTTGGAACAAAGCGGGGGGGCAGTTACGCAGTATTTT	CASGLEQSGGAVTQYF
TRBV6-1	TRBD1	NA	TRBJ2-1	TGTGCCAGCAGCCGGACAGGGGGAACCTACAATGAGCAGTTCTTC	CASSRTGGTYNEQFF
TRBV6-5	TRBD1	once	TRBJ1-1	TGTGCCAGCAGACCCCAGACAGGGTCGGGGACTGAAGCTTTCTTT	CASRPQTGSGTEAFF
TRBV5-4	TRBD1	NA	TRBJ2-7	TGTGCCAGCAGCGGGACAGTCTACGAGCAGTACTTC	CASSGTVYEQYF
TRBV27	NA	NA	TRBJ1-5	TGTGCCAGCAGCCTCGGCGGTCACAATCAGCCCCAGCATTTT	CASSLGGHNQPQHF
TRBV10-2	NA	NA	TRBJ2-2	TGCGCCAGCAGTGAGATGGCACCCACCGGGGAGCTGTTTTTT	CASSEMAPTGELFF
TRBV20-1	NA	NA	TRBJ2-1	TGCAGTGCTAGGGGCGACCGGGAGCAGTTCTTC	CSARGDREQFF
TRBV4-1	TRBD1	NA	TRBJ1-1	TGCGCCAGCAGCCAAGTAACGGGACAGCACACTGAAGCTTTCTTT	CASSQVTGQHTEAFF
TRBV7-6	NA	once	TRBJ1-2	TGTGCCAGCAGCTTATCGGGTTGGGATGGCTACACCTTC	CASSLSGWDGYTF
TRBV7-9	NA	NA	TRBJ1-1	TGTGCCAGCAGCTTAGGAGCGTCTGCTTTCTTT	CASSLGASAFF
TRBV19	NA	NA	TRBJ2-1	TGTGCCAGTAGTATGGGTTTTACGTTTGGAGGTCGAGTTTTCTTC	CASSMGFTFGGRVFF
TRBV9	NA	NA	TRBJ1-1	TGTGCCAGCAGCGTCGGGGGGTGGAGCACTGAAGCTTTCTTT	CASSVGGWSTEAFF
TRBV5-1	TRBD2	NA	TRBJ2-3	TGCGCCAGCAGCTTGGGGGTCCAAAGCGGGGCTAGAAGCACAGATACGCAGTATTTT	CASSLGVQSGARSTDTQYF
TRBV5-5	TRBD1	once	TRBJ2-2	TGTGCCAGCAGCTTGCTCGGGACAGGGGCGACCACCGGGGAGCTGTTTTTT	CASSLLGTGATTGELFF
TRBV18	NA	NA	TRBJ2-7	TGTGCCAGCTCACCTTCCAACGGCGGCAGCTACGAGCAGTACTTC	CASSPSNGGSYEQYF
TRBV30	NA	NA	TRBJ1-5	TGTGCCTGGAGCTGGGCGGGGAATCAGCCCCAGCATTTT	CAWSWAGNQPQHF